Following are 31 T cell receptor beta chains from one sample sequenced in a study of blood T cells in healthy people across ages. For the second PCR, which ran for roughly 6 to 12 cycles, a sample-barcoded 5' primer and a J-beta primer mix were used. TCRdb re-derived calls from the 5' RACE reads in MiXCR, one entry per CDR3 protein. The sample lists 700,000 to 950,000 distinct CDR3 sequences, approximately 43% seen once, with around a fifth in the top ten. The sequenced sample was blood. Receptors originate from a woman aged 60-75 years in good health.

The chain combines TRBV3-1 with TRBJ2-1, with TRBD2 matching over 11 bases. V lost 4 bases, J lost 4 bases, and 6 bases stayed unmatched. Per the germline V gene, CDR1 is LGHDT and CDR2 is YNNKEL (reference sequence). CDR3 length: 16 residues. CDR3 residues: CASSPLAGVLYNEQFF. In nucleotides, the CDR3 is TGTGCCAGCAGCCCACTAGCGGGAGTTCTTTACAATGAGCAGTTCTTC.

The chain links TRBV5-6 to TRBJ1-2; D perhaps matches TRBD1 (5 bases). The germline CDR1 and CDR2 sequences are SGHDT and YYEEEE. This CDR3 has 15 residues. Between the trimmed V and J ends, which lost 5 bases and 0 bases, there was a span of 14 bases. CDR3 sequence: CASRPGRQANYGYTF. CDR3 nucleotide sequence: TGTGCCAGCAGACCGGGACGGCAAGCTAACTATGGCTACACCTTC.

The CDR3 coding sequence is TGTGCCAGCAGGGATTCTACGAACACCGGGGAGCTGTTTTTT. Its protein product is CASRDSTNTGELFF. The chain employs TRBV7-3 and TRBJ2-2, with D unresolved. Trimming took 6 bases from V and 0 from J, leaving 8 bases between them. The CDR3 is 14 residues long. Per germline, CDR1 SGHTA and CDR2 FQGTGA.

The J gene is TRBJ2-5, the V gene TRBV18; no firm D call. Looked up from germline, CDR1 is KGHSH and CDR2 is LQKENI. Trimming left V 2 bases short and J 0 bases short, with 10 bases between. This CDR3 spans 15 amino acids. CDR3: CASSPSTQNQETQYF. CDR3 bases: TGTGCCAGCTCACCAAGTACGCAGAACCAAGAGACCCAGTACTTC.

This clonotype showed up just a few times. V is TRBV7-9 and J is TRBJ1-1; D not certain. Per the germline V gene, CDR1 is SEHNR and CDR2 is FQNEAQ (reference sequence). The V gene lost 5 bases and the J gene lost 0 bases, with 7 bases spanning the gap. The CDR3 covers 13 residues. DNA of the CDR3: TGTGCCAGCAGCCCTATTGTGAACACTGAAGCTTTCTTT. Amino acid sequence: CASSPIVNTEAFF.

The chain combines TRBV5-1 with TRBJ2-5, with 16 bases identical to TRBD2. V shed 4 bases and J 11 bases; nucleotides not matched to a gene: 14. Germline V gene lookup returns CDR1 SGHRS and CDR2 YFSETQ. CDR3 length: 17 residues. The CDR3 nucleotides are TGCGCCAGCAGCCCGGGACTAGCGGGAGGGCCTAACAATGAGCAGTACTTC. This translates into CASSPGLAGGPNNEQYF.

This clonotype turned up a few times. V usage is TRBV29-1 and J usage is TRBJ2-3; D may be TRBD1 or TRBD2 (6 bases each). From germline, CDR1 is SQVTM and CDR2 ANQGSEA. V was trimmed by 6 bases and J by 5 bases, leaving 24 bases between them. The CDR3 is 16 amino acids. This chain's CDR3 is CSVAGGQPVRGDTQYF. For the CDR3, the DNA is TGCAGCGTGGCCGGGGGACAACCCGTGAGGGGAGATACGCAGTATTTT.

The chain has TRBV10-3 and TRBJ1-3; D unresolved. The CDR3 is 12 residues long. Trimming removed 8 bases from V and 2 bases from J, with 7 bases in between. Germline lookup yields CDR1 ENHRY and CDR2 SYGVKD. The DNA for the CDR3 is TGTGCCATCTCCGAAACTGGAAACACCATATATTTT. Its protein product is CAISETGNTIYF.

A single count supports this clonotype. The chain carries TRBV27 and TRBJ1-5; the D gene is possibly TRBD1 (5 bases). V dropped 5 bases and J dropped 6 bases, with 8 bases sitting between them. CDR1 MNHEY and CDR2 SMNVEV come from the germline V gene (reference sequence). This CDR3 region has 12 residues. The DNA for the CDR3 is TGTGCCAGCAGTGAAGGGGTTCAGCCCCAGCATTTT. Its translation: CASSEGVQPQHF.

V and J are TRBV20-1 and TRBJ2-7; 13 bases fit TRBD2. The germline V gene encodes CDR1 DFQATT and CDR2 SNEGSKA (reference sequence). The CDR3 runs to 15 residues. The junction had 8 bases not matched to a gene; V was cut back by 2 bases and J by 7 bases. Here the CDR3 reads CSARPTSGRNNEQYF. The CDR3 DNA follows: TGCAGTGCTAGACCGACTAGCGGGAGGAACAATGAGCAGTACTTC.

The rearrangement links TRBV20-1 to TRBJ1-1; D is unresolved. The CDR3 spans 16 residues. The germline gives CDR1 DFQATT, CDR2 SNEGSKA (reference sequence). Between the trimmed V and J ends, which lost 1 base and 5 bases, there was a span of 20 bases. CDR3 bases: TGCAGTGCTAGAGCGGGGTTAGTGGGGTTAGGGACTGAAGCTTTCTTT. Translated: CSARAGLVGLGTEAFF.

CDR3 in amino acids: CASSQERRRMNEKLFF. The CDR3 bases are TGTGCCAGCAGCCAAGAGCGCAGACGGATGAATGAAAAACTGTTTTTT. The chain couples TRBV3-1 to TRBJ1-4, with D hard to call. This CDR3 has 16 residues. V lost 0 bases and J lost 5, with 13 bases in between. CDR1 is LGHDT and CDR2 is YNNKEL in the germline V gene (reference sequence).

This clonotype was picked up one time. This sequence joins TRBV7-9 and TRBJ1-4; a weak D match, TRBD1 (5 bases). Deletions cut 3 bases from V and 8 bases from J, with 13 bases between. Looked up from germline, CDR1 is SEHNR and CDR2 is FQNEAQ (reference sequence). The CDR3 spans 14 residues. The CDR3 sequence is CASSFVGAGEKLFF. The DNA of the CDR3 is TGTGCCAGCAGCTTCGTAGGGGCAGGGGAAAAACTGTTTTTT. Combining the CDR3 with reference TRBV7-9 and TRBJ1-4 gives the whole variable domain DTGVSQNPRHKITKRGQNVTFRCDPISEHNRLYWYRQTLGQGPEFLTYFQNEAQLEKSRLLSDRFSAERPKGSFSTLEIQRTEQGDSAMYLCASSFVGAGEKLFFGSGTQLSVL.

This clonotype was detected ten times or more. V gene TRBV11-2 combines with J gene TRBJ1-2; 9 nucleotides line up with TRBD1. CDR1 is SGHAT, CDR2 FQNNGV, per germline. The V gene end was trimmed by 0 bases and the J gene end by 9 bases; junction bases not matched to a gene: 8. The CDR3 sequence is 15 residues long. The CDR3 region has the DNA TGTGCCAGCAGCTTAGATCCCGGGACAGGGCAGAGCTACACCTTC. Translation gives CASSLDPGTGQSYTF. Using reference TRBV11-2 and TRBJ1-2 for the parts outside the CDR3, the full variable domain is EAGVAQSPRYKIIEKRQSVAFWCNPISGHATLYWYQQILGQGPKLLIQFQNNGVVDDSQLPKDRFSAERLKGVDSTLKIQPAKLEDSAVYLCASSLDPGTGQSYTFGSGTRLTVV.

This clonotype was detected only a few times. V is TRBV20-1 and J is TRBJ1-5; a weak D match, TRBD1 (6 bases). The CDR3 covers 13 residues. The V end was cut by 3 bases, the J end by 6 bases, with 12 bases between. Germline loops: CDR1 DFQATT, CDR2 SNEGSKA (reference sequence). The CDR3 nucleotides read TGCAGTGCTAGGAGGGAAGGGGGTCAGCCCCAGCATTTT. This encodes CSARREGGQPQHF.

This clonotype appeared once. The V and J genes are TRBV12-3 or TRBV12-4 and TRBJ2-4, with TRBD1 matching 8 bases. The DNA end is more similar to TRBJ2-7, so the J call may be wrong. The CDR3 spans 17 residues. The CDR3 region is CASSGYHRDRTLYEQYF. CDR3 bases: TGTGCCAGCAGTGGTTATCACCGGGACAGGACGTTGTACGAGCAGTACTTC.

The J gene is TRBJ2-7, the V gene TRBV7-6, with D hard to call. The CDR3 extends over 14 amino acids. CDR1 and CDR2 from the germline V gene are SGHVS and FNYEAQ. With 0 bases removed from V and 0 bases from J, the gap between germline ends came to 6 bases. CDR3 coding DNA: TGTGCCAGCAGCTTAGCGACTCCCTCCTACGAGCAGTACTTC. Its translation: CASSLATPSYEQYF.

In its sample, this clonotype was seen many times. CDR3 DNA: TGCAGCGTTGAGTCTCGGACAGGGGGCGACAAGCAGTACTTC. It translates to CSVESRTGGDKQYF. The chain has TRBV29-1 and TRBJ2-7; 11 bases are shared with TRBD1. Trimming cost V 3 bases and J 8 bases; bases outside gene matches: 9. Germline V lookup: CDR1 SQVTM, CDR2 ANQGSEA. The CDR3 sequence is 14 residues long.

The chain recombines TRBV3-1 with TRBJ2-4; 11 nucleotides line up with TRBD2. CDR1 LGHDT and CDR2 YNNKEL come from the germline V gene (reference sequence). This CDR3 is built from 15 residues. The V gene end was trimmed by 2 bases and the J gene end by 8 bases; junction bases not matched to a gene: 5. DNA for the CDR3: TGTGCCAGCAGCCAATTAGCGGGAGGGCGGGACATTCAGTACTTC. This gives the protein CASSQLAGGRDIQYF.

This clonotype was seen a few times. The chain is built from TRBV7-9 and TRBJ2-3; 7 bases are shared with TRBD2. Trimming cost V 5 bases and J 0 bases; bases outside gene matches: 5. The CDR3 spans 15 residues. In germline, CDR1 is SEHNR, CDR2 FQNEAQ (reference sequence). This CDR3 is CASSQLAPSTDTQYF. The CDR3 DNA follows: TGTGCCAGCAGCCAACTAGCGCCTAGCACAGATACGCAGTATTTT.

The chain recombines TRBV7-2 with TRBJ1-5; the D is unclear. Trimming shortened V by 4 bases and J by 6 bases, and 7 bases separated the two germline ends. The CDR3 consists of 12 residues. Per germline, CDR1 SGHTA and CDR2 FQGNSA. CDR3 sequence (DNA): TGTGCCAGCAGCTCCCTGGCTCAGCCCCAGCATTTT. It encodes CASSSLAQPQHF. Looking up the rest from reference TRBV7-2 and TRBJ1-5 gives the full variable domain: GAGVSQSPSNKVTEKGKDVELRCDPISGHTALYWYRQSLGQGLEFLIYFQGNSAPDKSGLPSDRFSAERTGGSVSTLTIQRTQQEDSAVYLCASSSLAQPQHFGDGTRLSIL.

This clonotype has more than one count but fewer than ten. The V call is TRBV6-6, the J call TRBJ2-3; tentatively, D is TRBD1 (5 bases). This CDR3 has 13 residues. Germline-derived CDR1 and CDR2 are MNHNY and SVGAGI (reference sequence). Trimming left V 4 bases short and J 4 bases short, with 9 bases between. The CDR3 DNA reads as TGTGCCAGCAGTTCAAGACAGTCAGATACGCAGTATTTT. This translates into CASSSRQSDTQYF.

The chain employs TRBV20-1 and TRBJ2-3, with D unclear. CDR1 is DFQATT, CDR2 SNEGSKA, per germline (reference sequence). The V gene lost 2 bases and the J gene lost 0 bases, with 6 bases spanning the gap. The CDR3 has 13 amino acids. The CDR3 is CSARRVSTDTQYF. CDR3 nucleotide sequence: TGCAGTGCTAGACGAGTTAGCACAGATACGCAGTATTTT.

The table lists this clonotype with a few counts. The CDR3 sequence is CASSARGSTDTQYF. Written as DNA, the CDR3 is TGTGCCAGCAGCGCGCGGGGGAGCACAGATACGCAGTATTTT. This rearrangement joins TRBV12-3 or TRBV12-4 to TRBJ2-3, with 7 bases fitting TRBD2. V gave up 6 bases and J gave up 0 bases; unmatched junction bases: 3. This CDR3 has 14 amino acids.

V and J are TRBV3-1 and TRBJ1-2; no clear D. Germline-derived CDR1 and CDR2 are LGHDT and YNNKEL (reference sequence). The CDR3 runs 13 residues. Trimming cost V 4 bases and J 2 bases, with 8 bases left between them. In DNA form, the CDR3 reads TGTGCCAGCAGCCCGGTGACCAACTATGGCTACACCTTC. Amino acid sequence: CASSPVTNYGYTF.

This clonotype was counted a single time. The chain is built from TRBV29-1 and TRBJ2-1; D unclear. This CDR3 has 14 amino acids. Deletions cut 4 bases from V and 0 bases from J, with 10 bases between. Looked up from germline, CDR1 is SQVTM and CDR2 is ANQGSEA. CDR3 sequence: CSVGKLTSYNEQFF. CDR3 nucleotide sequence: TGCAGCGTTGGGAAACTAACCTCCTACAATGAGCAGTTCTTC.

This chain links TRBV24-1 with TRBJ2-3, with 9 bases lining up with TRBD1. Germline V gene data show CDR1 as KGHDR and CDR2 as SFDVKD. The CDR3 has 15 amino acids. V gave up 4 bases and J gave up 5 bases; unmatched junction bases: 6. As DNA, the CDR3 is TGTGCCACCAGTGACCCTACAGGGGGCGGAGATACGCAGTATTTT. Translating gives CATSDPTGGGDTQYF.

The rearrangement uses TRBV29-1 and TRBJ1-1; 7 bases agree with TRBD1. There are 15 residues in the CDR3. CDR1 is SQVTM and CDR2 is ANQGSEA in the germline V gene. Trimming cost V 5 bases and J 0 bases; bases outside gene matches: 9. CDR3 residues: CSVSEGQYMNTEAFF. Here the CDR3 DNA reads TGCAGCGTTTCCGAGGGACAGTATATGAACACTGAAGCTTTCTTT.

In this sample, this clonotype turned up a few times. The gene calls are TRBV20-1 and TRBJ1-2; weak D call: TRBD1 (6 bases). V was pared by 0 bases and J by 12 bases, with 17 bases between. Germline CDR1 reads DFQATT; CDR2 reads SNEGSKA (reference sequence). The length of the CDR3 is 13 residues. CDR3 coding DNA: TGCAGTGCTAGAGATATGGCAGGGGCATTCGACACCTTC. This sequence encodes CSARDMAGAFDTF.

This clonotype was seen only a few times. V usage is TRBV4-3 and J usage is TRBJ1-5; no clear D gene. Per germline, CDR1 LGHNA and CDR2 YSLEER. V shed 0 bases and J shed 4 bases, with 7 bases lying between them. This CDR3 has 14 amino acids. The CDR3 nucleotides are TGCGCCAGCAGCCAAGACGTGGGAAATCAGCCCCAGCATTTT. Residues: CASSQDVGNQPQHF.

The chain combines TRBV6-6 with TRBJ2-7, with 13 bases that match TRBD2. This CDR3 spans 15 amino acids. In germline, CDR1 is MNHNY, CDR2 SVGAGI (reference sequence). With V trimmed by 7 bases and J by 7 bases, 10 bases remained unmatched. The CDR3, as DNA: TGTGCCAGCACCCCTGGACTAGCGGGAGTGGATGAGCAGTACTTC. This encodes CASTPGLAGVDEQYF.